These T cell receptor beta chains were read from a single sample in a study of monozygotic twins with inflammatory bowel disease. TCRdb re-called the 5' RACE reads, yielding one record per CDR3 amino acid sequence without DNA. The sample has 120,000 to 150,000 distinct CDR3 sequences. The sample taken for sequencing was blood. These receptors were taken from a human donor with ulcerative colitis or Crohn's disease, or a healthy co-twin of an affected twin (not recorded which). CDR3s include the opening cysteine and the closing phenylalanine or tryptophan.

cdr3_length	j_call	v_call	cdr3_aa
16	TRBJ1-1	TRBV4-3	CASSQERVGRNTEAFF
15	TRBJ2-7	TRBV7-2	CASRRPGQGSNEQYF
19	TRBJ2-2	TRBV6-1	CASTKIGQGGGIHTGELFF
18	TRBJ2-3	TRBV6-5	CASSYSRATRVSTDTQYF
15	TRBJ2-5	TRBV20-1	CSANHRGQLQETQYF
16	TRBJ2-7	TRBV6-4	CASSATRGALLYEQYF
14	TRBJ2-3	TRBV20-1	CSARRGQGTDTQYF
16	TRBJ1-1	TRBV9	CASSGDPGGRSTEAFF
14	TRBJ2-7	TRBV3-1	CASSQDYGGYEQYF
15	TRBJ2-2	TRBV5-4	CASSFQLANTGELFF
13	TRBJ1-1	TRBV4-2	CATHEGGSTEAFF
14	TRBJ2-7	TRBV5-1	CASSTTVTGYEQYF
15	TRBJ1-1	TRBV5-6	CASSLPGTGGTEAFF
15	TRBJ2-2	TRBV7-2	CASSSDRGWTGELFF
16	TRBJ1-3	TRBV6-1	CASSETPHDSGNTIYF